Listed below are T cell receptor beta chains from one sample, sequenced in a study of blood T cells in healthy people across ages. TCRdb processed the 5' RACE reads anew with MiXCR; each CDR3 protein has one entry. This sample carries over 1,500,000 distinct CDR3 sequences, approximately 39% of them seen once, and the ten largest clones take 20% to 25%. Sequenced input: blood. These receptors were collected from a human donor in good health. The CDR3 runs from the conserved cysteine through the conserved F or W. The D gene is left open where the match is weak. Clone size is shown for a subset of rows, as once, few, many or a class of expanded clone.

few	-	TRBJ2-1	TRBV7-2	TGTGCCAGCAGCCCCGGACTTTCAGCCTACAATGAGCAGTTCTTC	CASSPGLSAYNEQFF
-	TRBD2	TRBJ2-4	TRBV7-2	TGTGCCAGCAGCCCCAGGTGGGGGGGAACACCCGACGAGGAGTACTTC	CASSPRWGGTPDEEYF
-	-	TRBJ1-1	TRBV20-1	TGCAGTGCTGCCCGAGACAGGCAAGCGAGGTCGAACACTGAAGCTTTCTTT	CSAARDRQARSNTEAFF
few	-	TRBJ1-2	TRBV4-2	TGTGCCAGCAGCCTCGGGGAAGGTGTCAGATATGGCTACACCTTC	CASSLGEGVRYGYTF
-	TRBD1	TRBJ1-2	TRBV5-6	TGTGCCAGCAGCTGGGGACAGGAGCACTATGGCTACACCTTC	CASSWGQEHYGYTF
-	TRBD2	TRBJ2-5	TRBV7-2	TGTGCCAGCAGCTTAGGCGGGGGGGTTGGGACCCAGTACTTC	CASSLGGGVGTQYF
few	-	TRBJ2-7	TRBV20-1	TGCAGTGCTAGAGAGGAGGTGAGCTCCTACGAGCAGTACTTC	CSAREEVSSYEQYF
once	TRBD2	TRBJ2-1	TRBV29-1	TGCAGCGTTGAAGATCCCGGGCACGCGGGACTAGCGGGAATGGATGAGCAGTTCTTC	CSVEDPGHAGLAGMDEQFF
few	TRBD1	TRBJ2-1	TRBV29-1	TGCAGCGTTAACCCCGGACAGGGTTACAATGAGCAGTTCTTC	CSVNPGQGYNEQFF
-	-	TRBJ2-5	TRBV20-1	TGCAGTGCTAGAGAAACCCTCCCGGACTGGTACCGGGGCTTGGGAGAGACCCAGTACTTC	CSARETLPDWYRGLGETQYF
-	-	TRBJ2-3	TRBV29-1	TGCAGCGTCGTACTTTTTAGCACAGATACGCAGTATTTT	CSVVLFSTDTQYF
-	-	TRBJ1-4	TRBV6-4	TGTGCCAGCAGTCCCAACGGTGGTGAAAAACTGTTTTTT	CASSPNGGEKLFF
-	-	TRBJ1-2	TRBV7-2	TGTGCCAGCAGCTTAGAGAGGGCCCGGAGCTATGGCTACACCTTC	CASSLERARSYGYTF
-	TRBD2	TRBJ2-7	TRBV20-1	TGCAGTGCTATGCATACTAGCGGGGACTCCTACGAGCAGTACTTC	CSAMHTSGDSYEQYF
-	TRBD2	TRBJ2-5	TRBV27	TGTGCCAGCAGTTTACTAGCGGGGGGGCAGAGTGAGACCCAGTACTTC	CASSLLAGGQSETQYF
-	-	TRBJ1-1	TRBV28	TGTGCCAGCAGTTTAAGTAGCCCGCCTGAAGCTTTCTTT	CASSLSSPPEAFF
few	-	TRBJ2-5	TRBV5-1	TGCGCCAGCAGCTTGGCCGGGACTGCAGAGACCCAGTACTTC	CASSLAGTAETQYF
-	TRBD2	TRBJ2-1	TRBV6-2/TRBV6-3	TGTGCCAGCAGTTCCGTAAGATTAGCGGGGGACTCTTACAATGAGCAGTTCTTC	CASSSVRLAGDSYNEQFF
-	-	TRBJ2-7	TRBV29-1	TGCAGCGCCCTTACTGACAGCTACGAGCAGTACTTC	CSALTDSYEQYF
-	TRBD2	TRBJ2-3	TRBV20-1	TGCAGTGCTCCCCATAGCGGGGGGCGTTCAGATACGCAGTATTTT	CSAPHSGGRSDTQYF
-	-	TRBJ2-3	TRBV5-1	TGCGCCAGCAGCTTAGCGGGCCCGGCAGGAGATACGCAGTATTTT	CASSLAGPAGDTQYF
once	-	TRBJ2-7	TRBV6-1	TGTGCCAGCAGTGAACTGGGACGCAGATACGAGCAGTACTTC	CASSELGRRYEQYF
-	-	TRBJ2-5	TRBV4-2	TGTGCCAGCAGCCAAGAGGGCCAGGACCTGACTCAAGAGACCCAGTACTTC	CASSQEGQDLTQETQYF
few	-	TRBJ2-1	TRBV20-1	TGCAGTGCTTACATAGAGTCCGGAAAGCAGTTCTTC	CSAYIESGKQFF
-	-	TRBJ2-1	TRBV24-1	TGTGCCACCAGTGATGGAGGAGGGGGGTTCCCACAGTTCTTC	CATSDGGGGFPQFF
-	-	TRBJ1-2	TRBV4-3	TGCGCCAGCAGCCAAGTGGGTGTTATAGGGATTAGCGGCTACACCTTC	CASSQVGVIGISGYTF
-	TRBD2	TRBJ2-1	TRBV10-3	TGTGCCATCAGTGAGTCGACTCAGCGGGGGGCAGGCAATGAGCAGTTCTTC	CAISESTQRGAGNEQFF
few	-	TRBJ2-1	TRBV6-5	TGTGCCAGCAAAAACAGTGGGCTCTCCTACAATGAGCAGTTCTTC	CASKNSGLSYNEQFF
-	TRBD1	TRBJ1-5	TRBV6-6	TGTGCCAGCAGCCCACAGGGGGCCGCTCAGCCCCAGCATTTT	CASSPQGAAQPQHF
once	TRBD2	TRBJ2-5	TRBV12-3/TRBV12-4	TGTGCCAGCAGTGCGGGACTAGGGGGTTTCCAAGAGACCCAGTACTTC	CASSAGLGGFQETQYF
-	TRBD1	TRBJ1-2	TRBV4-1	TGCGCCAGCAGCTCGGGACAGGGGGTCGATGGCTACACCTTC	CASSSGQGVDGYTF
-	-	TRBJ1-5	TRBV7-8	TGTGCCAGCAGCTTATTTGGCAGTTATAGCAATCAGCCCCAGCATTTT	CASSLFGSYSNQPQHF
few	-	TRBJ2-3	TRBV9	TGTGCCAGCAGCACCGAGCAGGCAGGGGCCACAGATACGCAGTATTTT	CASSTEQAGATDTQYF
-	-	TRBJ1-1	TRBV9	TGTGCCAGCAGCGTGGCTTCTGATCCCGCCTACGTAGGAGCTTTCTTT	CASSVASDPAYVGAFF
-	-	TRBJ1-1	TRBV12-3/TRBV12-4	TGTGCCAGCAGTTGGTCGAACACTGAAGCTTTCTTT	CASSWSNTEAFF
-	TRBD1	TRBJ1-2	TRBV7-2	TGTGCCAGCAGCCCGAGAGGACAGGGGGCTGGTAACTATGGCTACACCTTC	CASSPRGQGAGNYGYTF
few	-	TRBJ2-3	TRBV11-1	TGTGCCAGCAGCGCAGAGGGTTGGGATACGCAGTATTTT	CASSAEGWDTQYF
-	-	TRBJ2-1	TRBV27	TGTGCCAGCAGTTTATGGGGTCAGCAATTATACAATGAGCAGTTCTTC	CASSLWGQQLYNEQFF
-	-	TRBJ1-2	TRBV2	TGTGCCAGCAGTAGGGACACTCAAAGGGATGGCTACACCTTC	CASSRDTQRDGYTF
few	TRBD2	TRBJ2-3	TRBV15	TGTGCCACCAGCAGAGACCGACTAGCGGGCTTCACAGATACGCAGTATTTT	CATSRDRLAGFTDTQYF
once	TRBD1	TRBJ1-6	TRBV4-1	TGCGCCAGCAGCCAAGAAACGGGACAGCAGAATTCACCCCTCCACTTT	CASSQETGQQNSPLHF
few	-	TRBJ1-2	TRBV12-3/TRBV12-4	TGTGCCAGCAGTTCCACCGACAGGCCGTCTAACTATGGCTACACCTTC	CASSSTDRPSNYGYTF
few	-	TRBJ1-2	TRBV7-9	TGTGCCAGCAGCTTAGAGGGGGGGGCGAGTGGCTACACCTTC	CASSLEGGASGYTF
-	-	TRBJ1-1	TRBV10-3	TGTGCCATCAGTGATGGGACGGTGACCACTGAAGCTTTCTTT	CAISDGTVTTEAFF
-	TRBD2	TRBJ2-1	TRBV25-1	TGTGCCAGCAGTGAATCGATGGGGGGGGATTACAATGAGCAGTTCTTC	CASSESMGGDYNEQFF
few	-	TRBJ2-3	TRBV7-2	TGTGCCAGCAGCTTTGTATTGGATACGCAGTATTTT	CASSFVLDTQYF
few	TRBD2	TRBJ2-1	TRBV29-1	TGCAGCGTTGATATAGCGGGGAGTTACAATGAGCAGTTCTTC	CSVDIAGSYNEQFF
-	TRBD1	TRBJ1-2	TRBV20-1	TGCAGTGCTAATCTAAGACAGGGGAAGGGAGGCTACACCTTC	CSANLRQGKGGYTF
-	TRBD1	TRBJ1-1	TRBV7-2	TGTGCCAGCAGCTTGGCCCCAGGACAGGGGCTTAACACTGAAGCTTTCTTT	CASSLAPGQGLNTEAFF
-	TRBD1	TRBJ2-7	TRBV20-1	TGCAGTGCTGCGGACAGGGGGCTATACGAGCAGTACTTC	CSAADRGLYEQYF
-	-	TRBJ1-1	TRBV7-2	TGTGCCAGCAGCTTAGATTGGGGAGGCACTGAAGCTTTCTTT	CASSLDWGGTEAFF
-	-	TRBJ2-5	TRBV7-2	TGTGCCGGCAGCTTAAACGAGGAGACCCAGTACTTC	CAGSLNEETQYF
-	-	TRBJ1-4	TRBV7-8	TGTGCCAGCAGCTTAGAACGATGGGGTGAAAAACTGTTTTTT	CASSLERWGEKLFF
-	-	TRBJ2-2	TRBV7-2	TGTGCCACAGGGACTTATGCCACCGGGGAGCTGTTTTTT	CATGTYATGELFF
-	TRBD2	TRBJ2-1	TRBV15	TGTGCCACCAGCATGAGTAGCGGGGCCTACAATGAGCAGTTCTTC	CATSMSSGAYNEQFF
-	TRBD1	TRBJ2-7	TRBV7-2	TGTGCCAGCAGCTTAGGTAGGGGGCACTACGAGCAGTACTTC	CASSLGRGHYEQYF
-	-	TRBJ1-2	TRBV29-1	TGCAGCGTTGGGGGGGACACCTCTAACTATGGCTACACCTTC	CSVGGDTSNYGYTF
-	TRBD1	TRBJ2-7	TRBV20-1	TGCAGTGCTAGAGTGGGGACAGGACCTCTGGAGCAGTACTTC	CSARVGTGPLEQYF